Shown below are 7 T cell receptor beta chains from a single sample sequenced in a study of blood T cell repertoires in COVID-19. The data were produced by immunoSEQ multiplex PCR, yet TCRdb's version contains in-frame clones alone and is incomplete. The sample contains 62,000 or so clones, roughly 80% of which appear only once. What was sequenced was peripheral blood. The receptors here all came from a man between 60 and 75 years old with COVID-19, enrolled during active disease.

V usage is TRBV11-1 and J usage is TRBJ2-3; D is possibly TRBD2 (5 bases). This CDR3 comprises 15 residues. Germline CDR1 is SGHAT and CDR2 is FQDESV (reference sequence). V lost 5 bases and J 2 bases, leaving 14 bases between the germline ends. The CDR3 reads CASSQQPSNTDTQYF. The CDR3 region has the DNA TGTGCCAGCAGCCAACAACCTAGCAACACAGATACGCAGTATTTT. Drawing the rest from reference TRBV11-1 and TRBJ2-3, the complete variable domain is EAEVAQSPRYKITEKSQAVAFWCDPISGHATLYWYRQILGQGPELLVQFQDESVVDDSQLPKDRFSAERLKGVDSTLKIQPAELGDSAMYLCASSQQPSNTDTQYFGPGTRLTVL.

The J gene is TRBJ1-1, the V gene TRBV2; D unclear. Trimming left V 0 bases short and J 3 bases short, with 8 bases between. This CDR3 is built from 14 residues. Germline CDR1 reads SNHLY; CDR2 reads FYNNEI. The CDR3 DNA reads TGTGCCAGCAGTGAAGCACACCCAGACACTGAAGCTTTCTTT. Its translation: CASSEAHPDTEAFF.

This chain connects TRBV29-1 to TRBJ2-7; D remains unclear. Trimming shortened V by 5 bases and J by 0 bases, and 8 bases separated the two germline ends. Germline V gene data show CDR1 as SQVTM and CDR2 as ANQGSEA. There are 12 residues in the CDR3. The CDR3 DNA reads as TGCAGCGTTCGGCGGAACTCCTACGAGCAGTACTTC. This translates into CSVRRNSYEQYF.

The CDR3 region is CASASRWNQPQHF. CDR3 sequence (DNA): TGTGCCAGCGCATCTCGGTGGAATCAGCCCCAGCATTTT. This chain uses TRBV27 with TRBJ1-5; D unclear. Trimming took off 8 bases at V and 4 bases at J, with 12 bases between the two ends. This CDR3 spans 13 amino acids. Germline assignment: CDR1 MNHEY and CDR2 SMNVEV (reference sequence).

This clone was counted many times. This sequence joins TRBV6-5 and TRBJ1-1; possibly TRBD1 for D (5 bases). This CDR3 is built from 11 residues. The V gene lost 8 bases and the J gene lost 11 bases, with 15 bases spanning the gap. Germline assignment: CDR1 MNHEY and CDR2 SVGAGI. In nucleotides, the CDR3 is TGTGCCAGCCGAGCGGGACCTAAGGCTTTCTTT. This encodes CASRAGPKAFF.

This chain links TRBV11-1 with TRBJ1-3, with D possibly matching TRBD1 (5 bases). Germline V gene lookup returns CDR1 SGHAT and CDR2 FQDESV (reference sequence). The CDR3 covers 15 residues. Trimming shortened V by 8 bases and J by 2 bases, and 16 bases separated the two germline ends. CDR3 DNA: TGTGCCAGCTCGAAATCTCAGGGCACTGGAAACACCATATATTTT. It encodes CASSKSQGTGNTIYF.

This clone was seen repeatedly, ten times or more. This chain links TRBV10-2 with TRBJ2-3; 11 nucleotides match TRBD1. From germline, CDR1 is WSHSY and CDR2 SAAADI. This CDR3 has 19 amino acids. J lost 3 bases, V lost 6 bases, and 17 bases had no gene match. The CDR3 here is CASSEGTGGSGVQTDTQYF. DNA of the CDR3: TGCGCCAGCAGCGAAGGGACAGGGGGGAGTGGGGTTCAAACAGATACGCAGTATTTT.